The clone carrying this T cell receptor (beta chain) was counted a few times. Trimming pared 4 bases from V and 0 bases from J, leaving 14 bases between. CDR1 is KGHSH and CDR2 is LQKENI in the germline V gene. This CDR3 spans 16 amino acids. This sample was taken from a study of response to subunit inactivated influenza vaccine. MiXCR, run by TCRdb on the RT-PCR reads, gives a single entry per CDR3 protein. This sample has about 800,000 distinct CDR3 sequences, with about 20% found just once. The source of this sequence is a middle-aged man who received an inactivated influenza vaccine. The chain links TRBV18 to TRBJ2-3; no firm D call. The sequencing used PBMCs from blood, collected around 5 days after vaccination. As DNA, the CDR3 is TGTGCCAGCTCACGAGAGACATCCTCTAGCACAGATACGCAGTATTTT. The encoded protein is CASSRETSSSTDTQYF.